Shown below are 21 T cell receptor beta chains from a single sample sequenced in a study of CD8 T cells in ankylosing spondylitis. TCRdb reanalysed the 5' RACE reads using MiXCR and keeps one entry per CDR3 protein. The profile shows 250,000 to 400,000 distinct CDR3 sequences, approximately 10% of them singletons. The sample taken for sequencing was blood, either unsorted or a sorted T cell fraction (not recorded which). These receptors were obtained from a female donor with ankylosing spondylitis or in good health (not recorded which).

This clonotype showed up just a few times. The V and J genes are TRBV27 and TRBJ2-7; TRBD1 matches 7 bases. Germline CDR1 is MNHEY and CDR2 is SMNVEV (reference sequence). Germline trimming cut 5 bases from V and 6 bases from J; bases unmatched to any gene: 13. CDR3 length equals 15 residues. The CDR3 is CASSRRDSLLVEQYF. The CDR3 DNA sequence: TGTGCCAGCAGTAGAAGGGACAGCCTGTTGGTCGAGCAGTACTTC.

This clonotype has a count of ten or more. This chain uses TRBV7-9 with TRBJ2-7; perhaps D is TRBD1 or TRBD2 (5 bases each). This CDR3 has 14 residues. Trimming took off 3 bases at V and 1 base at J, with 10 bases between the two ends. Germline CDR1 SEHNR, CDR2 FQNEAQ (reference sequence). DNA of the CDR3: TGTGCCAGCAGCTTCGGGGACGCATCCTACGAGCAGTACTTC. As protein: CASSFGDASYEQYF.

This clonotype has at least ten counts. V gene TRBV20-1 combines with J gene TRBJ2-7; 8 bases are shared with TRBD1. V gave up 7 bases and J gave up 7 bases; unmatched junction bases: 9. CDR1 is DFQATT and CDR2 is SNEGSKA in the germline V gene (reference sequence). The CDR3 extends over 12 amino acids. The CDR3 region has the DNA TGCAGTGGGGATCAGGGGGCGTCTGAGCAGTACTTC. Its translation: CSGDQGASEQYF.

The table lists this clonotype with a few counts. The chain combines TRBV3-1 with TRBJ2-5, with D hard to call. The CDR3 runs to 14 residues. Germline assignment: CDR1 LGHDT and CDR2 YNNKEL (reference sequence). V lost 1 base, J lost 7 bases, and 13 bases lay in between. The CDR3 is CASSQGMAKGTQYF. The CDR3 DNA is TGTGCCAGCAGCCAAGGAATGGCGAAGGGGACCCAGTACTTC.

There are many counts of this clonotype. The rearrangement links TRBV7-2 to TRBJ2-2; the match to TRBD1 covers 11 bases. Germline V gives CDR1 SGHTA, CDR2 FQGNSA. After removal of 0 bases from V and 6 bases from J, the junction contained 3 bases not matched to a gene. The CDR3 loop spans 16 amino acids. The CDR3 sequence: CASSLAGTGGAGELFF. CDR3 DNA: TGTGCCAGCAGCTTAGCCGGGACAGGGGGTGCCGGGGAGCTGTTTTTT.

This clonotype has more than one count but fewer than ten. The rearrangement joins TRBV28 to TRBJ2-7; the match to TRBD2 covers 11 bases. Trimming removed 5 bases from V and 1 base from J; junction bases left unmatched: 4. CDR1 and CDR2 (germline): MDHEN, SYDVKM. This CDR3 is built from 15 residues. This CDR3 reads CASSQLAGESYEQYF. The CDR3 coding sequence is TGTGCCAGCAGTCAACTAGCGGGGGAGTCCTACGAGCAGTACTTC. Complete variable domain (other parts from reference TRBV28 and TRBJ2-7): DVKVTQSSRYLVKRTGEKVFLECVQDMDHENMFWYRQDPGLGLRLIYFSYDVKMKEKGDIPEGYSVSREKKERFSLILESASTNQTSMYLCASSQLAGESYEQYFGPGTRLTVT.

The rearrangement uses TRBV7-8 and TRBJ1-1; 8 bases agree with TRBD1. Germline values: CDR1 SGHVS, CDR2 FQNEAQ. With V trimmed by 3 bases and J by 4 bases, 10 bases remained unmatched. The CDR3 sequence is 16 residues long. CDR3 sequence: CASSFGQGRGVTEAFF. CDR3 bases: TGTGCCAGCAGCTTCGGACAGGGACGGGGTGTCACTGAAGCTTTCTTT.

This clonotype was counted a few times. The rearrangement uses TRBV5-1 and TRBJ2-2; D unclear. CDR1 and CDR2 (germline): SGHRS, YFSETQ. CDR3 length equals 16 residues. Trimming stripped 0 bases from V and 0 bases from J, with 9 bases between. The DNA of the CDR3 is TGCGCCAGCAGCTTGGGGGCCACAACGAACACCGGGGAGCTGTTTTTT. Amino acid sequence: CASSLGATTNTGELFF.

There are many counts of this clonotype. This chain links TRBV20-1 with TRBJ2-2, with D possibly being TRBD1 (5 bases). V lost 1 base, J lost 0 bases, and 6 bases lay in between. CDR3 length equals 14 residues. The V gene's germline CDR1 is DFQATT and CDR2 SNEGSKA (reference sequence). The CDR3 loop reads CSARVGANTGELFF. DNA for the CDR3: TGCAGTGCTAGAGTAGGGGCGAACACCGGGGAGCTGTTTTTT.

The V and J genes are TRBV18 and TRBJ2-3; D call uncertain. V lost 8 bases and J lost 2, with 5 bases in between. This CDR3 is 11 amino acids long. In germline, CDR1 is KGHSH, CDR2 LQKENI. The CDR3 protein is CASRVTDTQYF. CDR3 nucleotides: TGTGCCAGCCGAGTCACAGATACGCAGTATTTT.

This clonotype showed up just a few times. V is TRBV27 and J is TRBJ2-1; 11 bases match TRBD2. The germline gives CDR1 MNHEY, CDR2 SMNVEV (reference sequence). This CDR3 has 15 amino acids. Trimming at V came to 6 bases and at J to 9 bases, leaving 10 bases not matched to a gene. In DNA, the CDR3 is TGTGCCAGCAGCCAAATTAGCGGGAGGGAGGCTGAGCAGTTCTTC. It translates to CASSQISGREAEQFF.

This clonotype was found many times. This rearrangement joins TRBV20-1 to TRBJ2-7; D may be TRBD2 (5 bases). Germline CDR1 is DFQATT and CDR2 is SNEGSKA (reference sequence). Trimming removed 4 bases at V and 0 bases at J, with 7 bases between. This CDR3 has 12 amino acids. The CDR3 spells CSATDFSYEQYF. As DNA, the CDR3 is TGCAGTGCTACGGACTTCTCCTACGAGCAGTACTTC.

Ten or more counts support this clonotype. The chain joins TRBV7-2 to TRBJ2-1; 8 bases fit TRBD2. There are 15 residues in the CDR3. With V trimmed by 5 bases and J by 3 bases, 6 bases remained unmatched. Germline V lookup: CDR1 SGHTA, CDR2 FQGNSA. CDR3 amino acids: CASSQSGGVYNEQFF. The CDR3 DNA reads TGTGCCAGCAGCCAAAGCGGGGGAGTCTACAATGAGCAGTTCTTC.

The genes are TRBV7-2 and TRBJ1-3, with TRBD1 as a possible D gene (6 bases). The CDR3 totals 15 residues. CDR1 SGHTA and CDR2 FQGNSA come from the germline V gene. Trimming stripped 5 bases from V and 3 bases from J, with 14 bases between. The CDR3 nucleotides are TGTGCCAGCAGCCCAGGGGTTGGGTTTGGAAACACCATATATTTT. As protein: CASSPGVGFGNTIYF.

This clonotype was counted many times. This chain joins TRBV28 and TRBJ2-7; D is perhaps TRBD2 (6 bases). The CDR3 contains 15 residues. From germline, CDR1 is MDHEN and CDR2 SYDVKM. The germline V and J ends were trimmed by 4 bases and 0 bases, with 13 bases remaining between them. Here the CDR3 DNA reads TGTGCCAGCAGTTCGAGCCGGGAGAGCTCCTACGAGCAGTACTTC. Translating it yields CASSSSRESSYEQYF.

This clonotype has a count of ten or more. V is TRBV6-5 and J is TRBJ2-3, with 7 bases fitting TRBD2. The CDR3 consists of 13 residues. The germline V gene encodes CDR1 MNHEY and CDR2 SVGAGI. Germline trimming cut 4 bases from V and 4 bases from J; bases unmatched to any gene: 2. DNA for the CDR3: TGTGCCAGCAGTTCTCGGGGGGCAGATACGCAGTATTTT. Amino acid sequence: CASSSRGADTQYF.

There are many counts of this clonotype. The gene calls are TRBV20-1 and TRBJ1-6, with D hard to call. V was pared by 2 bases and J by 11 bases, with 7 bases between. The CDR3 length is 11 residues. The germline V gene encodes CDR1 DFQATT and CDR2 SNEGSKA (reference sequence). For the CDR3, the DNA is TGCAGTGCTAGACCCGAAACACCCCTCCACTTT. Encoded protein: CSARPETPLHF.

This clonotype was seen more than once but under ten times. The rearrangement joins TRBV6-2 or TRBV6-3 to TRBJ2-1; 13 nucleotides agree with TRBD2. Germline values: CDR1 MNHEY, CDR2 SVGEGT. Trimming cost V 2 bases and J 8 bases; bases outside gene matches: 15. The CDR3 consists of 19 residues. CDR3 amino acids: CASSYGLAGAGGLSYEQFF. CDR3 DNA sequence: TGTGCCAGCAGTTACGGACTAGCGGGGGCGGGGGGACTAAGCTATGAGCAGTTCTTC.

This clonotype was observed a few times. The gene calls are TRBV7-9 and TRBJ2-4; D call uncertain. CDR1 is SEHNR, CDR2 FQNEAQ, per germline (reference sequence). With 5 bases removed from V and 9 bases from J, the gap between germline ends came to 17 bases. CDR3 length: 14 amino acids. CDR3 region: CASSLVELTGIQYF. For the CDR3, the DNA is TGTGCCAGCAGCCTCGTGGAACTGACGGGCATTCAGTACTTC. The full variable domain, in which reference TRBV7-9 and TRBJ2-4 provide the parts outside the CDR3, is DTGVSQNPRHKITKRGQNVTFRCDPISEHNRLYWYRQTLGQGPEFLTYFQNEAQLEKSRLLSDRFSAERPKGSFSTLEIQRTEQGDSAMYLCASSLVELTGIQYFGAGTRLSVL.

This clonotype occurred many times. This rearrangement joins TRBV5-1 to TRBJ2-7; possibly TRBD1 for D (5 bases). V lost 3 bases to trimming and J lost 4 bases, with 11 bases between them. Per germline, CDR1 SGHRS and CDR2 YFSETQ. CDR3 length: 13 residues. The CDR3 sequence: CASSSAGMYEQYF. Written as DNA, the CDR3 is TGCGCCAGCAGCTCCGCAGGGATGTACGAGCAGTACTTC.

This clonotype was picked up a small number of times. The rearrangement joins TRBV3-1 to TRBJ2-3, with TRBD2 matching over 10 bases. The CDR3 spans 17 residues. Losses at the gene ends were 0 bases for V and 4 bases for J; bases not matched to a gene: 7. The germline V gene has CDR1 LGHDT and CDR2 YNNKEL (reference sequence). In DNA form, the CDR3 reads TGTGCCAGCAGCCAAGAGGACGTAACTAGCGGGGCAGATACGCAGTATTTT. It encodes CASSQEDVTSGADTQYF.